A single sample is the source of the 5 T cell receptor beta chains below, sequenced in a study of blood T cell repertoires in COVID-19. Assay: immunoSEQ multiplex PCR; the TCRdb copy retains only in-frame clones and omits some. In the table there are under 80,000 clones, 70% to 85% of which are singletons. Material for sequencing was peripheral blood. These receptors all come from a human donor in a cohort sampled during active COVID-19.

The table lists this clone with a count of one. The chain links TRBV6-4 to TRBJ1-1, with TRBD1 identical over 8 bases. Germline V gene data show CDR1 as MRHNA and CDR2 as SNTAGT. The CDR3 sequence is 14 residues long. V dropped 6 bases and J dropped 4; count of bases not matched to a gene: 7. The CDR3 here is CASRGQAGATEAFF. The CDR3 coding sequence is TGTGCCAGCAGGGGACAGGCAGGGGCCACTGAAGCTTTCTTT.

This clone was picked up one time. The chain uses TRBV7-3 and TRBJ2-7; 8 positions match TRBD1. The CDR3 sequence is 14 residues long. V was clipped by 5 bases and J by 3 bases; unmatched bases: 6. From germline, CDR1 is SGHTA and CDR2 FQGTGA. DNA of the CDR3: TGTGCCAGCAGCCCAGGACAGGGAATCTACGAGCAGTACTTC. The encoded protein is CASSPGQGIYEQYF.

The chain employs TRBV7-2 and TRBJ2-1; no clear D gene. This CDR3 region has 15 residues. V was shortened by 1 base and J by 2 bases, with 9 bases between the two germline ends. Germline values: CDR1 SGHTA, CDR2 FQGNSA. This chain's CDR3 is CASSLDGVPYNEQFF. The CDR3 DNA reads TGTGCCAGCAGCTTAGATGGAGTCCCCTACAATGAGCAGTTCTTC.

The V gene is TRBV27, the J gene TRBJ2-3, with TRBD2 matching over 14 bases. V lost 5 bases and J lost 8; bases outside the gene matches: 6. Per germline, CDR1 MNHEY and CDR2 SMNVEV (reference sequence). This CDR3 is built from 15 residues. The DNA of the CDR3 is TGTGCCAGCAGTCCGGGACTAGCGGGAGTGGCTACGCAGTATTTT. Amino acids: CASSPGLAGVATQYF.

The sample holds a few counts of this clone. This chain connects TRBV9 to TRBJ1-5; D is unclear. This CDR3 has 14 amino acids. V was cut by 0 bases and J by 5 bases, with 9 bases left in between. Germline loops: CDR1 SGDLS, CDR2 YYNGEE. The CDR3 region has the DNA TGTGCCAGCAGCGTAGAACGTTTAGATCAGCCCCAGCATTTT. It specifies CASSVERLDQPQHF.